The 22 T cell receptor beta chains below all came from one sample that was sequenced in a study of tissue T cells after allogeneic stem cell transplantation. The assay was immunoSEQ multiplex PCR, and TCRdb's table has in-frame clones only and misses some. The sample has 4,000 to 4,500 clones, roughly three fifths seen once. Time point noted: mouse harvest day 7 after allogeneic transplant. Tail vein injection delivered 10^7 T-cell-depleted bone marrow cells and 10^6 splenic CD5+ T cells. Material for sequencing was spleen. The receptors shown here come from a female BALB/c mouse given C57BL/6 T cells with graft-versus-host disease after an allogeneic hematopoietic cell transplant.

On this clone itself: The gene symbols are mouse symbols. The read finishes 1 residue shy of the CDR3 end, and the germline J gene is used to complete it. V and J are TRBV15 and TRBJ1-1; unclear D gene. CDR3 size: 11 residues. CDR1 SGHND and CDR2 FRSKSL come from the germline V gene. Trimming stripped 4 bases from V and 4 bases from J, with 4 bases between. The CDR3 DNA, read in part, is TGTGCCAGCAGTTCAGTCACAGAAGTCTTC. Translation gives CASSSVTEVF. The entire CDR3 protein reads CASSSVTEVFF.

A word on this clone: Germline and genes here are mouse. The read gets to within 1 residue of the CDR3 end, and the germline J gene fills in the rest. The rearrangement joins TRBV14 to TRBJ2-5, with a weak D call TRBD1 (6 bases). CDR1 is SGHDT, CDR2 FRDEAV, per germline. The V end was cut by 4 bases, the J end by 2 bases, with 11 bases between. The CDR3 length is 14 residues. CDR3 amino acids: CASSRRGGQDTQYF. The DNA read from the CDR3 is TGTGCCAGCAGTCGCAGGGGTGGCCAAGACACCCAGTAC.

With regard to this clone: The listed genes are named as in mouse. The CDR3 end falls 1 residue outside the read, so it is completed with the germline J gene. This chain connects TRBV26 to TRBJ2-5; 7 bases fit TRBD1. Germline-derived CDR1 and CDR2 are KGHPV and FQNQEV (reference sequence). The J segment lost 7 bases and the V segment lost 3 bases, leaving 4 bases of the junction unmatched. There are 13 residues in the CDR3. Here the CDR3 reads CASSLQGVNTQYF. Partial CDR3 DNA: TGTGCCAGCAGTCTCCAGGGGGTCAACACCCAGTAC.

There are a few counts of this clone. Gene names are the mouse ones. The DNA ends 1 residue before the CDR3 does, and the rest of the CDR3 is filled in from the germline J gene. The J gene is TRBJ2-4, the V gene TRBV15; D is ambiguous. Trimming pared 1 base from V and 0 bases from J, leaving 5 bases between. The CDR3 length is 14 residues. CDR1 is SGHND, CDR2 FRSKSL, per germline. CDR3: CASSLGPSQNTLYF. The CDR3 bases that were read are TGTGCCAGCAGTTTAGGGCCTAGTCAAAACACCTTGTAC.

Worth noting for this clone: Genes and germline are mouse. CDR3 sequence: CAPPPGTGGRDTQYF. The DNA read from the CDR3 is TGTGCCCCCCCACCCGGGACTGGGGGGAGGGACACCCAGTAC. V and J are TRBV31 and TRBJ2-5, with TRBD2 matching over 12 bases. The sequence runs out 1 residue before the end of the CDR3; the remainder is reconstructed from the germline J gene. This CDR3 contains 15 residues. Looked up from germline, CDR1 is GKSSPN and CDR2 is SITVG. Trimming took 8 bases from V and 6 from J; bases not matched to a gene: 12.

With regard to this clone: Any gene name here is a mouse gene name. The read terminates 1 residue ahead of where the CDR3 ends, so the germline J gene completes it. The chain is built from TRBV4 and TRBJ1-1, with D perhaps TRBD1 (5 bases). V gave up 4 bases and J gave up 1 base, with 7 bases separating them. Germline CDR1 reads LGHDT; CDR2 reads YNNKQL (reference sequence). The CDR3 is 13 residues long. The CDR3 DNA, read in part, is TGTGCCAGCAGCTTTGACAGAAACACAGAAGTCTTC. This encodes CASSFDRNTEVF. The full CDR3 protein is CASSFDRNTEVFF.

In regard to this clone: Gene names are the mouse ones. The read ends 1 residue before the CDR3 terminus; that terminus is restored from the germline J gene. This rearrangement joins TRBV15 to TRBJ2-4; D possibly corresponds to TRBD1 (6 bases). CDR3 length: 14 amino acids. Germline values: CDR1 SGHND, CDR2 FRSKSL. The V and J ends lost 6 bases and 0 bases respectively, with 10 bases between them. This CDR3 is CASSRDISQNTLYF. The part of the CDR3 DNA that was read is TGTGCCAGCAGCCGGGACATTAGTCAAAACACCTTGTAC. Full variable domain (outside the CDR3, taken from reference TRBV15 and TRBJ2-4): DAGVTQTPRHEVAEKGQTIILKCEPVSGHNDLFWYRQTKIQGLELLSYFRSKSLMEDGGAFKDRFKAEMLNSSFSTLKIQPTEPKDSAVYLCASSRDISQNTLYFGAGTRLSVL.

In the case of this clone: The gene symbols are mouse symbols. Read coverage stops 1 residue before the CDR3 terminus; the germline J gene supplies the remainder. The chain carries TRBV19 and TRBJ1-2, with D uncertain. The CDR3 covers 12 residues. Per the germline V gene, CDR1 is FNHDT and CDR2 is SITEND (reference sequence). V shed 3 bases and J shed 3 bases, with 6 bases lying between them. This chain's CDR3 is CASSSGDSDYTF. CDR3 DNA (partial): TGTGCCAGCAGTAGTGGGGACTCCGACTACACC.

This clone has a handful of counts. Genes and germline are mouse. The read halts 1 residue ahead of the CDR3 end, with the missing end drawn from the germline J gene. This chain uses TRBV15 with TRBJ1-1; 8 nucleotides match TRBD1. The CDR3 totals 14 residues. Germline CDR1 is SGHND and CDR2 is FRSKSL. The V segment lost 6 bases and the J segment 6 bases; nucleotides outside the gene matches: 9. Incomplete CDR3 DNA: TGTGCCAGCAGGCTAGGCAGGGGGCCCCCAGAAGTCTTC. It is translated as CASRLGRGPPEVF. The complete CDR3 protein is CASRLGRGPPEVFF.

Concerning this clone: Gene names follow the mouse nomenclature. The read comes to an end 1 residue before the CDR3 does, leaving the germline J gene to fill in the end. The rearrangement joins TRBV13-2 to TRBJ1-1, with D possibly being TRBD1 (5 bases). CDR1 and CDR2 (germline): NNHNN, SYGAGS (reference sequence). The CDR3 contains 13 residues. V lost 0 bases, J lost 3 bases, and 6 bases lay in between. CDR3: CASGDGGDTEVFF. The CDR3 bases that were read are TGTGCCAGCGGTGATGGAGGGGACACAGAAGTCTTC.

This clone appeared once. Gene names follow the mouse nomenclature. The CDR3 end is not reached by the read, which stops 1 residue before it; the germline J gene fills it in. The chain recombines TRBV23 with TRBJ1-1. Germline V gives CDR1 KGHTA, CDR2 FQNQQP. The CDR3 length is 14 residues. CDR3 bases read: TGCTCCAGCAGTCAATCCCGGGGGCACACAGAAGTCTTC. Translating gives CSSSQSRGHTEVF. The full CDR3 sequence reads CSSSQSRGHTEVFF.

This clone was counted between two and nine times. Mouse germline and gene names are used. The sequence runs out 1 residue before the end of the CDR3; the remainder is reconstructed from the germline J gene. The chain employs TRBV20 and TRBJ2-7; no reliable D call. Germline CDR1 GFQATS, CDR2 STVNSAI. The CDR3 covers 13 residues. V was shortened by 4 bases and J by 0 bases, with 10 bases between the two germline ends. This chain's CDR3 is CGATRESSYEQYF. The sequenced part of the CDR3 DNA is TGTGGTGCTACCCGGGAAAGCTCCTATGAACAGTAC.

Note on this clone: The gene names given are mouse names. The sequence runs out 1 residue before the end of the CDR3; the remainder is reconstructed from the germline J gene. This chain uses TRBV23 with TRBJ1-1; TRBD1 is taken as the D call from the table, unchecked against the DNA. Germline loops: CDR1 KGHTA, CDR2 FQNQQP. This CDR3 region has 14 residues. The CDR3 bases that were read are TGCTCCAGCAGTACCGGGACAACAAACACAGAAGTCTTC. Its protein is CSSSTGTTNTEVF. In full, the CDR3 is CSSSTGTTNTEVFF.

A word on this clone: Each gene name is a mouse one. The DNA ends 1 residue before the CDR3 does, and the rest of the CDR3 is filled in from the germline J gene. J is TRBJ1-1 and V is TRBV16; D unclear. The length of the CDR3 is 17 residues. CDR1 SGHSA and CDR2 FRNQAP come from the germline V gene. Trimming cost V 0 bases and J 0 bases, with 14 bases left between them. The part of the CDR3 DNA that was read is TGTGCAAGCAGCTTAGAAGCTTCCAGGAGTGCAAACACAGAAGTCTTC. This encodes CASSLEASRSANTEVF. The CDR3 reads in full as CASSLEASRSANTEVFF.

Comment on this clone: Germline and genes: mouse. The sequenced CDR3 bases are TGTGCCAGCAGCTTACACGAGGGAAGTCAAAACACCTTGTAC. It encodes CASSLHEGSQNTLY. The CDR3, in full, reads CASSLHEGSQNTLYF. V and J are TRBV3 and TRBJ2-4, with no clear D. The read ends 1 residue shy of where the CDR3 ends; the end is completed using the germline J gene. The CDR3 sequence is 15 residues long. V was cut by 2 bases and J by 0 bases, with 9 bases left in between. Germline-derived CDR1 and CDR2 are SNHLY and FYNGKV (reference sequence). Combining the CDR3 with reference TRBV3 and TRBJ2-4 gives the whole variable domain GPKVLQIPSHQIIDMGQMVTLNCDPVSNHLYFYWYKQILGQQMEFLVNFYNGKVMEKSKLFKDQFSVERPDGSYFTLKIQPTALEDSAVYFCASSLHEGSQNTLYFGAGTRLSVL.

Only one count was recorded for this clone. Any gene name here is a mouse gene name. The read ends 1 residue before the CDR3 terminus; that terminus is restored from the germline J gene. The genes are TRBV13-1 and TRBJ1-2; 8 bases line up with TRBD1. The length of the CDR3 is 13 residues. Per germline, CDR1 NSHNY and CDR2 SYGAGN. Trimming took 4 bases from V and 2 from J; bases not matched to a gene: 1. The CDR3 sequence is CASSRQGNSDYTF. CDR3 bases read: TGTGCCAGCAGTCGACAGGGGAACTCCGACTACACC.

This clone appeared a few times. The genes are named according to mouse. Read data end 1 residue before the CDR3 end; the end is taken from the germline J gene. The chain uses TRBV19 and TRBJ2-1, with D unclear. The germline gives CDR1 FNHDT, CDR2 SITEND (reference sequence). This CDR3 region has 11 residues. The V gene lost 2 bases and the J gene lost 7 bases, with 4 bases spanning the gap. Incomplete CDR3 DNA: TGTGCCAGCAGTATCGGGGCTGAGCAGTTC. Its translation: CASSIGAEQF. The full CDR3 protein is CASSIGAEQFF.

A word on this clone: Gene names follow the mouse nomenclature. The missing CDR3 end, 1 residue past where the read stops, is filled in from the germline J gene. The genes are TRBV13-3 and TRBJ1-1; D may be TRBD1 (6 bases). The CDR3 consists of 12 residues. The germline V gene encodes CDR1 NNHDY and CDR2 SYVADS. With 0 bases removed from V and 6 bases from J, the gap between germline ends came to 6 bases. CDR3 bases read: TGTGCCAGCAGTGATGACAGGGCAGAAGTCTTC. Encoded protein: CASSDDRAEVF. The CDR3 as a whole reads CASSDDRAEVFF.

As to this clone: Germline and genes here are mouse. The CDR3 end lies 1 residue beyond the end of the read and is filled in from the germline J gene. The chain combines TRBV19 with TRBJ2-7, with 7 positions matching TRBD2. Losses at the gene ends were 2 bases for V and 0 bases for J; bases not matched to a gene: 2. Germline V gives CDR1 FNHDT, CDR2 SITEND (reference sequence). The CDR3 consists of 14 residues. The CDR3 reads CASSISGGSYEQYF. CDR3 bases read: TGTGCCAGCAGTATTTCTGGGGGCTCCTATGAACAGTAC.

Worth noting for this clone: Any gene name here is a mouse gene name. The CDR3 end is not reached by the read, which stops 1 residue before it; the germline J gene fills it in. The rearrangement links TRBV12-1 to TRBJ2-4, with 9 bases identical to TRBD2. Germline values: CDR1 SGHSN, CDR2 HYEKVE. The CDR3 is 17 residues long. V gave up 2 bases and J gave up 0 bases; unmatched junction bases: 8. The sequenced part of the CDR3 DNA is TGTGCCAGCTCTCAGGACTGGGGCCGTGGGAGTCAAAACACCTTGTAC. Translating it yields CASSQDWGRGSQNTLY. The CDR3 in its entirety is CASSQDWGRGSQNTLYF.

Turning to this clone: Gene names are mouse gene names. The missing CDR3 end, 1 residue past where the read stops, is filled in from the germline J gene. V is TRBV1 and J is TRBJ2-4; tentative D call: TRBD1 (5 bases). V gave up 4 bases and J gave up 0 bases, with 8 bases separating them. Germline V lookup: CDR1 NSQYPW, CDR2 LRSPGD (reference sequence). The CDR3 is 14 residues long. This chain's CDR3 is CTCSGQTSQNTLYF. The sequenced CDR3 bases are TGCACCTGCAGTGGACAGACTAGTCAAAACACCTTGTAC.

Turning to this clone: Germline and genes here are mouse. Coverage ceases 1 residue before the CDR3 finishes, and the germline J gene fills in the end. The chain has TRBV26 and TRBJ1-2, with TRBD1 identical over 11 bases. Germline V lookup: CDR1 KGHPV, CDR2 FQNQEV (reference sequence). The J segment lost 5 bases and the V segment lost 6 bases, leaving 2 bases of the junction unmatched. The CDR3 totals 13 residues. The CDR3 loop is CASSGQGASDYTF. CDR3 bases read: TGTGCCAGCAGCGGACAGGGGGCGTCCGACTACACC.